Sequencing of this T cell receptor (beta chain) was carried out in a study of shared clonotypes between healthy human individuals. In the study overall: The cohort had a couple of women and a few men, ages 18 to 49.

Assay: immunoSEQ multiplex PCR; the TCRdb copy retains only in-frame clones and omits some. The sample records roughly 2,000,000 clones, 85% to 95% being singletons. Naive CD8 populations comprised CD45RO-negative cells positively selected for CCR7, excluding terminally differentiated effector memory CD45RA+ cells. Only Caucasian adults living in Nashville, Tennessee served as donors. From germline, CDR1 is SGHVS and CDR2 FQNEAQ. CDR3 length: 14 residues. The V end was cut by 1 base, the J end by 0 bases, with 7 bases between. Notes on this clone: Other DNA sequences in the same sample also yield this CDR3.

This rearrangement joins TRBV7-8 to TRBJ2-7, with a weak D call TRBD2 (5 bases). The sequenced material came from naive CD8+ T cells sorted from blood. The receptor was isolated from a man between 18 and 35 years old in good health. The CDR3 DNA sequence: TGTGCCAGCAGCTTAGGCGGGCTCTCCTACGAGCAGTACTTC. Translating it yields CASSLGGLSYEQYF. Full variable domain (remainder filled in from reference TRBV7-8 and TRBJ2-7): GAGVSQSPRYKVAKRGQDVALRCDPISGHVSLFWYQQALGQGPEFLTYFQNEAQLDKSGLPSDRFFAERPEGSVSTLKIQRTQQEDSAVYLCASSLGGLSYEQYFGPGTRLTVT.